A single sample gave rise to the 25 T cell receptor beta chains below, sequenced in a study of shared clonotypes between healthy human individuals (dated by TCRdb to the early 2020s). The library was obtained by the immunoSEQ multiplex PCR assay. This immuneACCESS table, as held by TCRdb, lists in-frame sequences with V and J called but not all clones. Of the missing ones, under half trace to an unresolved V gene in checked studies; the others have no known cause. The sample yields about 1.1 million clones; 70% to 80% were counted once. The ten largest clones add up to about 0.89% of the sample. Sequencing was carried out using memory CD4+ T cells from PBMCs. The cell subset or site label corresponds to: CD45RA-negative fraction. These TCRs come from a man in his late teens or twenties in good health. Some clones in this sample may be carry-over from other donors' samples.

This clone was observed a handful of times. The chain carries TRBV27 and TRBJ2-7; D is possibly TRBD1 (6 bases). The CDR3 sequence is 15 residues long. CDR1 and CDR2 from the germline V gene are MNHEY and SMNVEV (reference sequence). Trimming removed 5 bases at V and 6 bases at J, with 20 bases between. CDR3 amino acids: CASSLQQGVGSEQYF. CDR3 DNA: TGTGCCAGCAGTCTCCAACAGGGAGTGGGGAGCGAGCAGTACTTC.

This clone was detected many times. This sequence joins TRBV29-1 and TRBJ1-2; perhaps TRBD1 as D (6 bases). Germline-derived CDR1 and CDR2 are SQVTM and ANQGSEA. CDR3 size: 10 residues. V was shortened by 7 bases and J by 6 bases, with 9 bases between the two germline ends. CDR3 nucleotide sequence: TGCAGCGCCTACAGGGATGGCTACACCTTC. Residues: CSAYRDGYTF.

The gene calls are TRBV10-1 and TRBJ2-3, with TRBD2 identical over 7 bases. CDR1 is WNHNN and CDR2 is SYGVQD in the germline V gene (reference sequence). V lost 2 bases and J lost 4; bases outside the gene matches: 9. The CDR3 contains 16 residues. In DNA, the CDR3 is TGCGCCAGCAGTGAGCCCGTAGCGGGTCGGGCAGATACGCAGTATTTT. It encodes CASSEPVAGRADTQYF.

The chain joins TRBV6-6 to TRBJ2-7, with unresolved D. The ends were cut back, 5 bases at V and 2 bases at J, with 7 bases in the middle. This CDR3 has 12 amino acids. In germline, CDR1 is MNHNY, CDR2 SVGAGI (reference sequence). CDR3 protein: CASSPLTYEQYF. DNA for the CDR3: TGTGCCAGCAGTCCCCTCACCTACGAGCAGTACTTC.

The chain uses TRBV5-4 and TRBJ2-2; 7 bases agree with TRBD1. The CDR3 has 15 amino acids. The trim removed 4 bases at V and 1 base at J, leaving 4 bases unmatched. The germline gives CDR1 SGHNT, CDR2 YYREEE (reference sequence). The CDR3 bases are TGTGCCAGCAGCCTACGGACAGGGAACACCGGGGAGCTGTTTTTT. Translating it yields CASSLRTGNTGELFF.

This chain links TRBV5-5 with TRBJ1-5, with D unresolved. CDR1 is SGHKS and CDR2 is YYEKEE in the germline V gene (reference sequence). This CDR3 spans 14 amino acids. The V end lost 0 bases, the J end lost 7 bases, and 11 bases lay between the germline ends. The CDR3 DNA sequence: TGTGCCAGCAGCTTGGCCTACCGGGAACAGCCCCAGCATTTT. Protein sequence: CASSLAYREQPQHF.

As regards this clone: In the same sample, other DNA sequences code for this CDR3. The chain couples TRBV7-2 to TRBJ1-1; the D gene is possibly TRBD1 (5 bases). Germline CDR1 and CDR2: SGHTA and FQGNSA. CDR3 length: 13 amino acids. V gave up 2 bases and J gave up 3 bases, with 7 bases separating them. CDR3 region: CASSLQGYTEAFF. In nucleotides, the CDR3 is TGTGCCAGCAGCTTACAGGGCTACACTGAAGCTTTCTTT.

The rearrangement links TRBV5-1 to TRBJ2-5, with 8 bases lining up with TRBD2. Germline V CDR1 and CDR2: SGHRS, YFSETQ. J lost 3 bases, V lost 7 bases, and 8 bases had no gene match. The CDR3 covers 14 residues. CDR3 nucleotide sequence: TGCGCCAGCCACCCCCCGGGACTAGAAGAGACCCAGTACTTC. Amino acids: CASHPPGLEETQYF.

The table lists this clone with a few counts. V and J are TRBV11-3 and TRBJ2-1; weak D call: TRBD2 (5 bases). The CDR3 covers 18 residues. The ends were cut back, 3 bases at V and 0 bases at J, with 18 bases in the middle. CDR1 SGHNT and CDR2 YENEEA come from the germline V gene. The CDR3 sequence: CASSFIFLASGSYNEQFF. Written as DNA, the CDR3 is TGTGCCAGCAGCTTTATCTTCCTAGCCTCGGGCTCCTACAATGAGCAGTTCTTC. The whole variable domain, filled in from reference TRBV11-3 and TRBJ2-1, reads EAGVVQSPRYKIIEKKQPVAFWCNPISGHNTLYWYLQNLGQGPELLIRYENEEAVDDSQLPKDRFSAERLKGVDSTLKIQPAELGDSAVYLCASSFIFLASGSYNEQFFGPGTRLTVL.

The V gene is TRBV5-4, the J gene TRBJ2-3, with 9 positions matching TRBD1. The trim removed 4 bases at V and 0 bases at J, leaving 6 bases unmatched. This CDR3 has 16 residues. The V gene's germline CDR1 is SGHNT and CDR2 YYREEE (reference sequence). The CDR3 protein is CASSGDREASTDTQYF. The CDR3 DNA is TGTGCCAGCAGCGGGGACAGGGAGGCTAGCACAGATACGCAGTATTTT.

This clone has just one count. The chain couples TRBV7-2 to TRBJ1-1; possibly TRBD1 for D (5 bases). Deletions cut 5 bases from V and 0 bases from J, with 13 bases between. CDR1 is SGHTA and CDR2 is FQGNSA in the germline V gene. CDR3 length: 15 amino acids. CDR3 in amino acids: CASSPGGTMNTEAFF. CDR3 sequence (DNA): TGTGCCAGCAGCCCAGGCGGGACCATGAACACTGAAGCTTTCTTT.

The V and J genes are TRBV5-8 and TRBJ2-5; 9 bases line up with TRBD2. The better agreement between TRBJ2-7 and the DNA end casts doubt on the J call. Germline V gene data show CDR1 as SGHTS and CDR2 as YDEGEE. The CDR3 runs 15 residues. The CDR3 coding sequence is TGTGCCAGCAGCTCCTATAGCGGGGGTTACTACGAGCAGTACTTC. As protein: CASSSYSGGYYEQYF.

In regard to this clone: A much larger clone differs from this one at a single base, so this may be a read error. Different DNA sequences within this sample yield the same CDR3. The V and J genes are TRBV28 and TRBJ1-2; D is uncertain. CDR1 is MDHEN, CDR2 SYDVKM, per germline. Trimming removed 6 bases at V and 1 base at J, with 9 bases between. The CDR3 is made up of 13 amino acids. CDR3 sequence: CASSFGDNYGYTF. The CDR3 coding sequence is TGTGCCAGCAGCTTCGGGGATAACTATGGCTACACCTTC.

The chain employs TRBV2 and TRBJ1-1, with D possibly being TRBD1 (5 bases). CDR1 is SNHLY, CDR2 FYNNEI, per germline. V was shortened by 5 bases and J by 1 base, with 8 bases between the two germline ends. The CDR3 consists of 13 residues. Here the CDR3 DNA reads TGTGCCAGCAGTTTGGGGGGGAACACTGAAGCTTTCTTT. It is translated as CASSLGGNTEAFF.

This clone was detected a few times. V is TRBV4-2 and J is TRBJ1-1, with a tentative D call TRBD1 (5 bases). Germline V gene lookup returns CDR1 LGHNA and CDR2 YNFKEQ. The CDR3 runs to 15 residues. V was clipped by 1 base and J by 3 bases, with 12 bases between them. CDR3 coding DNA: TGTGCCAGCAGCCAAGTTTCAGGGTTAGACACTGAAGCTTTCTTT. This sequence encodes CASSQVSGLDTEAFF.

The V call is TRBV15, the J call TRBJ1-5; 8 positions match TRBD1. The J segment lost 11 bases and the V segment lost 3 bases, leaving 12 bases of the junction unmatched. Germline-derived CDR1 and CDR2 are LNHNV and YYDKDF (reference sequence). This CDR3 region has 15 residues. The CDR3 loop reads CATSRTGDGEGAQHF. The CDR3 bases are TGTGCCACCAGCAGGACAGGGGACGGGGAGGGGGCCCAGCATTTT.

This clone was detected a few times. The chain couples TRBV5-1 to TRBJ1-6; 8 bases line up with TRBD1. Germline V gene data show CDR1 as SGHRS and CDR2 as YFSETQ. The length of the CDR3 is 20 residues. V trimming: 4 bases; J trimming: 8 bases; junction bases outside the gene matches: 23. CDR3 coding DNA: TGCGCCAGCAGCCAGAACCCCGGGACAGGATTACCCCACGCCGATTCACCCCTCCACTTT. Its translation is CASSQNPGTGLPHADSPLHF.

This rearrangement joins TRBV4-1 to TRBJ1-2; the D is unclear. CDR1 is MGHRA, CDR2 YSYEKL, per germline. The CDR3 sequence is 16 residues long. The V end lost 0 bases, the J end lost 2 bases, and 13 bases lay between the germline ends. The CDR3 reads CASSQEEGFGNYGYTF. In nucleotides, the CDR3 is TGCGCCAGCAGCCAAGAGGAAGGGTTCGGGAACTATGGCTACACCTTC.

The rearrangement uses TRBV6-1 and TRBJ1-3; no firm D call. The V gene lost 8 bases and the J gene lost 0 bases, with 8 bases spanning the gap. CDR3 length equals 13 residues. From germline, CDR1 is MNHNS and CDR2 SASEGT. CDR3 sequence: CASEAGSGNTIYF. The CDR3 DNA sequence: TGTGCCAGCGAAGCAGGCTCTGGAAACACCATATATTTT.

The CDR3 DNA reads as TGCGCCAGCAGCCAAGTGTCCGGGGGCCAGAGGAATGAGCAGTTCTTC. Protein sequence: CASSQVSGGQRNEQFF. This chain joins TRBV4-1 and TRBJ2-1, with D tentatively TRBD1 or TRBD2 (6 bases each). The germline V and J ends were trimmed by 1 base and 7 bases, with 17 bases remaining between them. The length of the CDR3 is 16 residues. Per germline, CDR1 MGHRA and CDR2 YSYEKL.

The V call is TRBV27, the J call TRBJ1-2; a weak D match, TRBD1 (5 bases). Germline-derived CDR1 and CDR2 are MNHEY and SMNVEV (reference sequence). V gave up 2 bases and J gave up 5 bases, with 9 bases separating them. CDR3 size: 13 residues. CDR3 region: CASSLGRAYGYTF. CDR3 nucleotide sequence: TGTGCCAGCAGTTTAGGCAGGGCATATGGCTACACCTTC.

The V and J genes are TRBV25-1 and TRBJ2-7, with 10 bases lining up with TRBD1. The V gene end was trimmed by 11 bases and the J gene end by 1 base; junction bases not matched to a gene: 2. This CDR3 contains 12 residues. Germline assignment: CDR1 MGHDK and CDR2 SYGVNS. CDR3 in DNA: TGTGCCTCGGGACAGGGGTCCTACGAGCAGTACTTC. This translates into CASGQGSYEQYF.

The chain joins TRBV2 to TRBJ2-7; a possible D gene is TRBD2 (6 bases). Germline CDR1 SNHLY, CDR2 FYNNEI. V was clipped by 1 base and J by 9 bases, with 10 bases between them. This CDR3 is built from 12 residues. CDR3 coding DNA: TGTGCCAGCAGTGAAGTTTATAGCGGGCAGTACTTC. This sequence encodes CASSEVYSGQYF.

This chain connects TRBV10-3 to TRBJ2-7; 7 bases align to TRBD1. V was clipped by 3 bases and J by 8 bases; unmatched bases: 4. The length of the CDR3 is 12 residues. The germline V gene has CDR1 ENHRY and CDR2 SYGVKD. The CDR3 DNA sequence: TGTGCCATCAGTGATAGACAGGGTAAGCAGTACTTC. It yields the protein CAISDRQGKQYF.

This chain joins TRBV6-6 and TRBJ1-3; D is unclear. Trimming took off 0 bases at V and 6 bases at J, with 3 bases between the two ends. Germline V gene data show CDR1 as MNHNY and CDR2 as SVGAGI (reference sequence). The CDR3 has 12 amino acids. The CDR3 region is CASSYSKNTIYF. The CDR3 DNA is TGTGCCAGCAGTTACTCGAAAAACACCATATATTTT.